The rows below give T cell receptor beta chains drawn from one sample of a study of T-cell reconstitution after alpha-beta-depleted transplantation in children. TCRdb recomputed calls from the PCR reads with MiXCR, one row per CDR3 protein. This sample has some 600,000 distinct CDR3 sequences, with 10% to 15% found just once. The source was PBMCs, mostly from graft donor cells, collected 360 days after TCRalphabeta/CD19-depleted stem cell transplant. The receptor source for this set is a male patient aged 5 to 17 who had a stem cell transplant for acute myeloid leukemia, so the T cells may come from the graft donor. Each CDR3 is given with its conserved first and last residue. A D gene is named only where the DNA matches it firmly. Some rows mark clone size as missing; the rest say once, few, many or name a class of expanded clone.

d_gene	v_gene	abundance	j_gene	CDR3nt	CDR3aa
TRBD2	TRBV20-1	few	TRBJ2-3	TGCAGTGCTAGAACGATAGCGGGGAGCGGGGCAGATACGCAGTATTTT	CSARTIAGSGADTQYF
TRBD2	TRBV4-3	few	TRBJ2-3	TGCGCCAGCAGCCAAAGGGCAGCGGGCCCAAGCGGGGCAGATACGCAGTATTTT	CASSQRAAGPSGADTQYF
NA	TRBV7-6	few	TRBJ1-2	TGTGCCAGCAGCTTAGACCCTTGGAATGGATCCGGGATGTATGGCTACACCTTC	CASSLDPWNGSGMYGYTF
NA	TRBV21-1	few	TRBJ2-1	TGTGCCAGCAGCAAGCGGGGGGACCGCTACAATGAGCAGTTCTTC	CASSKRGDRYNEQFF
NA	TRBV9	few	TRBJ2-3	TGTGCCAGCAGCGCTGGGGGGGCCTTCACAGATACGCAGTATTTT	CASSAGGAFTDTQYF
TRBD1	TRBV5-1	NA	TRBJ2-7	TGCGCCAGCAGCTCGCCCGACAGGGGGCTCTACGAGCAGTACTTC	CASSSPDRGLYEQYF
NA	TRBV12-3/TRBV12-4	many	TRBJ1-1	TGTGCCAGCAGGCCCGGAAACACTGAAGCTTTCTTT	CASRPGNTEAFF
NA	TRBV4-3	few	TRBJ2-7	TGCGCCAGCAGCCAAGACTTCACGACAGCCTACGAGCAGTACTTC	CASSQDFTTAYEQYF
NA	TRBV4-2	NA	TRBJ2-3	TGTGCCAGCAGCCAAGAGAACGACCCGAGCACAGATACGCAGTATTTT	CASSQENDPSTDTQYF
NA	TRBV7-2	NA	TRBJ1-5	TGTGCCAGCACCAAAGGTTGGGACGGGGGATCGCCCCAGCATTTT	CASTKGWDGGSPQHF
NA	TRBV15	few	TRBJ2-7	TGTGCCACCAGCAGAGAAAAGGGCTTAACCTACGAGCAGTACTTC	CATSREKGLTYEQYF
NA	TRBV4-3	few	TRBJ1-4	TGCGCCAGCAGCCAAGACCCTACAGGGTCAACTAATGAAAAACTGTTTTTT	CASSQDPTGSTNEKLFF
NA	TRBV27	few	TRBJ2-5	TGTGCCAGCAGTTCGGTGGGGGTCACCCATACGACCCAGTACTTC	CASSSVGVTHTTQYF
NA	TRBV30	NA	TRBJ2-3	TGTGCCTGGAGTGGCGCTAGATCAGATACGCAGTATTTT	CAWSGARSDTQYF